The 18 T cell receptor beta chains given below trace back to one sample, sequenced in a study of blood T cells in healthy people across ages. A second PCR, run for about 7 to 11 cycles, used a sample-barcoded 5' primer plus a J-beta primer mix. Using its own MiXCR run on the 5' RACE reads, TCRdb lists one record per CDR3 protein. The sample includes more than 500,000 distinct CDR3 sequences, roughly a quarter seen only once; the top ten take around a sixth. The specimen was blood. These receptor sequences come from a woman in her seventies in good health.

Turning to this clonotype: A read error may explain this, as a much larger clone is one base away. The chain has TRBV18 and TRBJ2-1; D is undetermined. The end of the DNA fits TRBJ2-5 better, so the J call may be wrong. Germline lookup yields CDR1 KGHSH and CDR2 LQKENI. The CDR3 runs to 15 residues. CDR3 loop: CASSPAIGKAEIQYF. In DNA form, the CDR3 reads TGTGCCAGCTCACCGGCAATAGGGAAGGCGGAGATCCAGTACTTC.

As for this clonotype: Lacking the conserved final phenylalanine or tryptophan, this CDR3 likely reflects a read error. The genes are TRBV7-7 and TRBJ2-1, with D possibly called TRBD1 or TRBD2 (5 bases each). Germline V gene data show CDR1 as SSHAT and CDR2 as FNYEAQ (reference sequence). This CDR3 is built from 14 residues. CDR3 loop: CASSSHGATDEQFL. The CDR3 nucleotides are TGTGCTAGCAGCTCTCACGGGGCTACGGATGAGCAGTTCTTA.

The rearrangement links TRBV12-3 or TRBV12-4 to TRBJ1-2, with TRBD1 matching over 8 bases. The CDR3 has 14 amino acids. Trimming removed 6 bases from V and 0 bases from J; junction bases left unmatched: 3. The DNA of the CDR3 is TGTGCCAGCAGGATGACAGGGGCTAACTATGGCTACACCTTC. Translated, it gives CASRMTGANYGYTF.

This clonotype was found a few times. This chain uses TRBV9 with TRBJ1-2; 7 nucleotides match TRBD1. This CDR3 region has 14 residues. Germline V gene sequence: CDR1 SGDLS, CDR2 YYNGEE. V was pared by 4 bases and J by 4 bases, with 7 bases of the junction left unmatched. The CDR3 sequence is CASSPQGQTYGYTF. CDR3 coding DNA: TGTGCCAGCAGCCCGCAGGGACAGACCTATGGCTACACCTTC. Based on the CDR3 plus reference TRBV9 and TRBJ1-2, the full variable domain is DSGVTQTPKHLITATGQRVTLRCSPRSGDLSVYWYQQSLDQGLQFLIQYYNGEERAKGNILERFSAQQFPDLHSELNLSSLELGDSALYFCASSPQGQTYGYTFGSGTRLTVV.

The chain recombines TRBV7-3 with TRBJ2-1; TRBD1 aligns across 7 bases. Germline CDR1 is SGHTA and CDR2 is FQGTGA. The CDR3 spans 15 residues. The trim removed 5 bases at V and 2 bases at J, leaving 6 bases unmatched. The CDR3 coding sequence is TGTGCCAGCAGCGAACAGGGGCCAGCCTACAATGAGCAGTTCTTC. Amino acids: CASSEQGPAYNEQFF.

This chain uses TRBV9 with TRBJ2-3; the D is unclear. Germline V lookup: CDR1 SGDLS, CDR2 YYNGEE. The CDR3 is 13 residues long. Trimming stripped 9 bases from V and 4 bases from J, with 15 bases between. The CDR3 region has the DNA TGTGCCACCTCGGGCCCTAGGGCAGATACGCAGTATTTT. Protein: CATSGPRADTQYF.

This clonotype has more than one count but fewer than ten. This sequence joins TRBV27 and TRBJ1-2, with 10 bases aligning to TRBD1. This CDR3 is 15 amino acids long. Germline CDR1 is MNHEY and CDR2 is SMNVEV (reference sequence). V lost 5 bases to trimming and J lost 6 bases; unmatched junction nucleotides: 9. CDR3: CASSRRDRGRDGYTF. CDR3 DNA sequence: TGTGCCAGCAGTCGCCGGGACAGGGGCAGGGATGGCTACACCTTC.

The chain is built from TRBV29-1 and TRBJ2-5, with D tentatively TRBD1 (6 bases). Near its end, the DNA agrees better with TRBJ2-1, so the J call may be wrong. The CDR3 has 12 residues. Germline CDR1 and CDR2: SQVTM and ANQGSEA. CDR3 region: CSADPSEGVQFF. DNA for the CDR3: TGCAGCGCCGATCCGAGTGAGGGGGTTCAGTTCTTC.

This clonotype was seen a handful of times. The rearrangement links TRBV7-9 to TRBJ1-2; unclear D gene. The CDR3 spans 14 residues. V was cut by 1 base and J by 4 bases, with 10 bases left in between. Germline CDR1 reads SEHNR; CDR2 reads FQNEAQ (reference sequence). The CDR3 nucleotides read TGTGCCAGCAGCTTAGAAGAACCGATCTATGGCTACACCTTC. This sequence encodes CASSLEEPIYGYTF.

V and J are TRBV2 and TRBJ2-5, with TRBD2 matching 10 bases. CDR1 and CDR2 (germline): SNHLY, FYNNEI. This CDR3 spans 15 amino acids. After removal of 0 bases from V and 6 bases from J, the junction contained 4 bases not matched to a gene. CDR3 DNA sequence: TGTGCCAGCAGTGAAGCGCTAGCGGGGGTAAAGACCCAGTACTTC. Protein: CASSEALAGVKTQYF.

In its sample, this clonotype was seen many times. This chain uses TRBV7-9 with TRBJ2-7; TRBD1 matches 10 bases. V shed 4 bases and J 5 bases; nucleotides not matched to a gene: 8. The CDR3 contains 15 residues. The germline V gene encodes CDR1 SEHNR and CDR2 FQNEAQ (reference sequence). CDR3 coding DNA: TGTGCCAGCAGCTCCCGGACAGGGGGATTTCACGAGCAGTACTTC. Translation: CASSSRTGGFHEQYF.

This clonotype was seen a handful of times. The chain links TRBV12-3 or TRBV12-4 to TRBJ2-7; TRBD1 might be the D (6 bases). This CDR3 contains 14 residues. V lost 6 bases, J lost 5 bases, and 17 bases lay in between. CDR3: CASSQGLGAHEQYF. DNA of the CDR3: TGTGCCAGCAGCCAGGGATTGGGGGCCCACGAGCAGTACTTC.

This clonotype was counted between two and nine times. This chain links TRBV6-2 or TRBV6-3 with TRBJ2-5; weak D call: TRBD2 (5 bases). This CDR3 region has 15 residues. Trimming removed 2 bases at V and 3 bases at J, with 13 bases between. Germline V lookup: CDR1 MNHEY, CDR2 SVGEGT. The CDR3 DNA reads as TGTGCCAGCAGTTACGGAGGCTTAGGAGAAGAGACCCAGTACTTC. This codes for CASSYGGLGEETQYF.

V and J are TRBV25-1 and TRBJ2-7, with 8 bases aligning to TRBD1. V lost 4 bases and J lost 0; bases outside the gene matches: 5. This CDR3 has 15 amino acids. Germline loops: CDR1 MGHDK, CDR2 SYGVNS. The CDR3 nucleotides are TGTGCCAGCAGTGGCCTGGGACAGGACTCCTACGAGCAGTACTTC. This sequence encodes CASSGLGQDSYEQYF.

The chain combines TRBV5-1 with TRBJ1-4; D call uncertain. The CDR3 is 14 amino acids. With 4 bases removed from V and 3 bases from J, the gap between germline ends came to 10 bases. The V gene's germline CDR1 is SGHRS and CDR2 YFSETQ. CDR3 residues: CASSQDVANEKLFF. The CDR3 DNA follows: TGCGCCAGCAGCCAGGACGTCGCTAATGAAAAACTGTTTTTT.

This clonotype turned up a few times. The V gene is TRBV21-1, the J gene TRBJ2-5; the table's D call TRBD1 went unverified against the DNA. TRBV21-1 is noted as a pseudogene. CDR3 length: 14 residues. The CDR3 region is CASSPQGNQETQYF. The CDR3 region has the DNA TGTGCCAGCAGTCCCCAGGGGAATCAAGAGACCCAGTACTTC.

The V gene is TRBV9, the J gene TRBJ2-5; 8 bases agree with TRBD2. The J call is uncertain, as TRBJ2-7 better fits the DNA end. The CDR3 has 16 amino acids. CDR1 and CDR2 (germline): SGDLS, YYNGEE. The CDR3 coding sequence is TGTGCCAGCAGCCCCAAGGCGCGGGGGGCTTCCTACGAGCAGTACTTC. Translating gives CASSPKARGASYEQYF.

The gene calls are TRBV6-2 or TRBV6-3 and TRBJ2-1; 7 nucleotides align to TRBD2. The end of the DNA fits TRBJ2-7 better, so the J call may be wrong. Looked up from germline, CDR1 is MNHEY and CDR2 is SVGEGT. The CDR3 has 13 residues. The CDR3 region is CASLRTSLDEQYF. The CDR3 region has the DNA TGTGCCAGCCTTAGGACTAGTCTCGACGAGCAGTACTTC.